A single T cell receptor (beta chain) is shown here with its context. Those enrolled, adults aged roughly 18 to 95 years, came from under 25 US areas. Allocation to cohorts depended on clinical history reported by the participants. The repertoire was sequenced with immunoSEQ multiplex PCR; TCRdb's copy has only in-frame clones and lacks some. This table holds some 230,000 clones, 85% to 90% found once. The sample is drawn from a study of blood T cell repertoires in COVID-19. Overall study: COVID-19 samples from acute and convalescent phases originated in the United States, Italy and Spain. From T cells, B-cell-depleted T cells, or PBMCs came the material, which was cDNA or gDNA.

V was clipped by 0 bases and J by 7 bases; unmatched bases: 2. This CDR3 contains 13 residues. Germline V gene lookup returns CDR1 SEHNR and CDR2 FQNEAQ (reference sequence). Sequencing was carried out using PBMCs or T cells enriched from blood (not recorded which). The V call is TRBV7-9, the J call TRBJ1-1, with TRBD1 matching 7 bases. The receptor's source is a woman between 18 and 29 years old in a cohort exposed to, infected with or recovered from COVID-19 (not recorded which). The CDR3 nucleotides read TGTGCCAGCAGCTTAGCAGGGGGCCTTGAAGCTTTCTTT. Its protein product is CASSLAGGLEAFF.